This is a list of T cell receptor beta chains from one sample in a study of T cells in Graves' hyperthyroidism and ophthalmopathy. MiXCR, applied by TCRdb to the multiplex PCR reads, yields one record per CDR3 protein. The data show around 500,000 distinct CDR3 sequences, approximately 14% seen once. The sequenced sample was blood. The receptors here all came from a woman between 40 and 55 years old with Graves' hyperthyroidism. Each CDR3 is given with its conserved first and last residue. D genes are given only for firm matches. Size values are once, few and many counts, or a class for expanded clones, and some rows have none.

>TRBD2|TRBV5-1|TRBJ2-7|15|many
CASSISTSGSYEQYF
TGCGCCAGCAGCATATCCACTAGCGGGAGCTACGAGCAGTACTTC
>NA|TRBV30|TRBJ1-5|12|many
CASGNSNQPQHF
TGTGCCTCAGGGAATAGCAATCAGCCCCAGCATTTT
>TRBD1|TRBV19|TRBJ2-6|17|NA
CASSPGTGIPGANVLTF
TGTGCCAGTAGTCCCGGGACAGGGATACCTGGGGCCAACGTCCTGACTTTC
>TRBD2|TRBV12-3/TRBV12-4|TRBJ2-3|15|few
CASTTGGRLTDTQYF
TGTGCCAGCACTACCGGCGGGAGGCTCACAGATACGCAGTATTTT
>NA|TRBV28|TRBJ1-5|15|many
CASSSATGINQPQHF
TGTGCCAGCAGTTCCGCAACAGGAATCAATCAGCCCCAGCATTTT
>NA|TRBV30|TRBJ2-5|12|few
CAWRDNQETQYF
TGTGCCTGGAGGGACAACCAAGAGACCCAGTACTTC
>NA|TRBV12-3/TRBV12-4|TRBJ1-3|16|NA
CASSFQPGVTGSTIYF
TGTGCCAGCAGTTTTCAGCCAGGGGTGACTGGAAGCACCATATATTTT
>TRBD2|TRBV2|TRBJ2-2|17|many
CASRGTSGGPNTGELFF
TGTGCCAGCAGGGGGACTAGCGGGGGCCCGAACACCGGGGAGCTGTTTTTT
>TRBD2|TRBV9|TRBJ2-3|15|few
CASSLSGSRGDTQYF
TGTGCCAGCAGCCTTAGCGGGAGCCGGGGAGATACGCAGTATTTT
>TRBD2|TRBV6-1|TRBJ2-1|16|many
CASSDMGGPRYNEQFF
TGTGCCAGCAGCGACATGGGAGGGCCCAGGTACAATGAGCAGTTCTTC
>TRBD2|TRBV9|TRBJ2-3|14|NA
CASSPGGRPDTQYF
TGTGCCAGCAGCCCGGGAGGGCGCCCAGATACGCAGTATTTT
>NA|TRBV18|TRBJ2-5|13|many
CASSNGQGETQYF
TGTGCCAGCTCAAACGGTCAGGGGGAGACCCAGTACTTC
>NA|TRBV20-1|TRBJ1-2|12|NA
CSARGTNYGYTF
TGCAGTGCTAGAGGTACTAACTATGGCTACACCTTC
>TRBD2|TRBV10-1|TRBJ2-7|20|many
CASSEIAGTVSTYLNYEQYF
TGCGCCAGCAGTGAAATAGCGGGCACGGTCTCAACTTACTTAAACTACGAGCAGTACTTC
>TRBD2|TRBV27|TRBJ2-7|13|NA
CASSSQGRDEQYF
TGTGCCAGCAGTTCGCAAGGGAGGGACGAGCAGTACTTC
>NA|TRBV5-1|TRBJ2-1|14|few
CASSVRTELDEQFF
TGCGCCAGCAGCGTAAGGACAGAGCTAGATGAGCAGTTCTTC
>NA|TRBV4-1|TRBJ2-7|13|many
CASSQEGAYEQYF
TGCGCCAGCAGCCAAGAGGGGGCGTACGAGCAGTACTTC
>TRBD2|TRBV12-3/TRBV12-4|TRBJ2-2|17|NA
CASSPNVGLAGTGELFF
TGTGCCAGCAGTCCAAACGTTGGACTAGCGGGCACCGGGGAGCTGTTTTTT
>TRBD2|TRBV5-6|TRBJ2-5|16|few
CASSGTSGSWSETQYF
TGTGCCAGCAGTGGGACTAGCGGGAGTTGGTCGGAGACCCAGTACTTC
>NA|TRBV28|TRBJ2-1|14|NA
CASSLTGASNEQFF
TGTGCCAGCAGTCTGACGGGAGCGAGCAATGAGCAGTTCTTC
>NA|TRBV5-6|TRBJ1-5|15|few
CASSFFRLPNQPQHF
TGTGCCAGCAGCTTTTTTCGGCTGCCCAATCAGCCCCAGCATTTT
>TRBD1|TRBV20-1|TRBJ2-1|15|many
CSASSGTGGSNEQFF
TGCAGTGCTAGCTCCGGGACAGGGGGCTCAAATGAGCAGTTCTTC
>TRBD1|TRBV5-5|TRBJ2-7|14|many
CASTFGQGGYEQYF
TGTGCCAGCACCTTCGGACAGGGAGGCTACGAGCAGTACTTC
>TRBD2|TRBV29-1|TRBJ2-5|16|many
CSVEFTSGRAGETQYF
TGCAGCGTTGAATTTACTAGCGGGAGGGCGGGTGAGACCCAGTACTTC
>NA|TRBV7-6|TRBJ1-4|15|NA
CASSLGLVVNEKLFF
TGTGCCAGCAGCTTAGGCCTCGTTGTCAATGAAAAACTGTTTTTT
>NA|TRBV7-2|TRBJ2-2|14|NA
CASSLVRVSGELFF
TGTGCCAGCAGCTTAGTCCGGGTTAGCGGGGAGCTGTTTTTT
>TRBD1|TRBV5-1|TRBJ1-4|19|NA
CASSLGDSGQAATNEKLFF
TGCGCCAGCAGCTTGGGGGACTCGGGACAGGCGGCAACTAATGAAAAACTGTTTTTT
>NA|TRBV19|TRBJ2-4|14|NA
CASTDSVAKNIQYF
TGTGCCAGTACCGACAGCGTAGCCAAAAACATTCAGTACTTC
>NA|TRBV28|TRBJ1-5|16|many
CASSPLGGARGQPQHF
TGTGCCAGCAGTCCCCTGGGTGGGGCGCGTGGTCAGCCCCAGCATTTT
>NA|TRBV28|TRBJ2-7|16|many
CASSLWGLTGHYEQYF
TGTGCCAGCAGTCTCTGGGGATTAACAGGGCACTACGAGCAGTACTTC
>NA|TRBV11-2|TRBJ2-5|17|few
CASSLSVDLIGTETQYF
TGTGCCAGCAGCTTGTCTGTAGACCTAATTGGAACGGAGACCCAGTACTTC
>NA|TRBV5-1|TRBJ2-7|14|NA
CASSLKGESYEQYF
TGCGCCAGCAGCTTGAAGGGAGAATCCTACGAGCAGTACTTC
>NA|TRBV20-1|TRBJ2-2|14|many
CSATWGTGTGELFF
TGCAGTGCTACCTGGGGAACTGGCACCGGGGAGCTGTTTTTT
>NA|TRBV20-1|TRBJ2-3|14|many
CSAHSPTSTDTQYF
TGCAGTGCTCACTCTCCCACTAGCACAGATACGCAGTATTTT
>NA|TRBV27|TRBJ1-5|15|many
CASSLSGNGNQPQHF
TGTGCCAGCAGTTTATCGGGGAACGGCAATCAGCCCCAGCATTTT
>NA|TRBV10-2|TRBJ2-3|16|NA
CASSDVASGSTDTQYF
TGCGCCAGCAGTGATGTTGCGTCGGGGTCCACAGATACGCAGTATTTT
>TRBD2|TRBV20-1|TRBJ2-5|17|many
CSASTGLAGVSGETQYF
TGCAGTGCTAGCACCGGACTAGCGGGAGTGTCAGGGGAGACCCAGTACTTC
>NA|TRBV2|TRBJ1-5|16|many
CASSDGQRQSNQPQHF
TGTGCCAGCAGTGATGGACAGCGTCAAAGCAATCAGCCCCAGCATTTT
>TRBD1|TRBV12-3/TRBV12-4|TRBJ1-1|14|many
CASRPTGVGTEAFF
TGTGCCAGCAGGCCGACAGGGGTCGGCACTGAAGCTTTCTTT
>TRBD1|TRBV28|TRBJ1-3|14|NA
CASTLTGGENTIYF
TGTGCCAGCACTCTGACAGGGGGCGAAAACACCATATATTTT
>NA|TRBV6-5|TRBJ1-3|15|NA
CASSYSGQVGNTIYF
TGTGCCAGCAGTTACTCGGGCCAGGTTGGAAACACCATATATTTT
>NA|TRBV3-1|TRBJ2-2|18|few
CASSQYLASVHPTGELFF
TGTGCCAGCAGCCAATATTTAGCTAGTGTTCACCCCACCGGGGAGCTGTTTTTT
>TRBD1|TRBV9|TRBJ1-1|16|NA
CASSNAGTGGGTEAFF
TGTGCCAGCAGCAACGCCGGGACAGGGGGAGGCACTGAAGCTTTCTTT
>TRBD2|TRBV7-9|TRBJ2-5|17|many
CASSSSKTSGRQETQYF
TGTGCCAGCAGCTCGTCGAAGACTAGCGGGAGGCAAGAGACCCAGTACTTC
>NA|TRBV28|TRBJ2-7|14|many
CASSGAEILYEQYF
TGTGCCAGCAGTGGGGCAGAAATACTTTACGAGCAGTACTTC
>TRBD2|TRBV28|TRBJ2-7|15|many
CASSPETSGRAKQYF
TGTGCCAGCAGTCCCGAGACTAGCGGGAGGGCAAAGCAGTACTTC
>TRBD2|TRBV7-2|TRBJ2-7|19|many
CASSLTGGTSGQSSYEQYF
TGTGCCAGCAGCTTGACAGGAGGGACTAGCGGGCAAAGCTCCTACGAGCAGTACTTC
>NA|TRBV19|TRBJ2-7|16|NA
CASSIARTCPLYEQYF
TGTGCCAGTAGTATAGCCCGGACTTGCCCCCTCTACGAGCAGTACTTC
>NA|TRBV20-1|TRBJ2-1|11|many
CSARTINEQFF
TGCAGTGCAAGGACTATCAATGAGCAGTTCTTC
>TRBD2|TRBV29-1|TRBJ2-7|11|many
CSASGRNEQYF
TGCAGCGCTAGCGGGAGGAACGAGCAGTACTTC
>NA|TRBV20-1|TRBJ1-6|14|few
CSARNPVYNSPLHF
TGCAGTGCTAGAAATCCCGTTTATAATTCACCCCTCCACTTT
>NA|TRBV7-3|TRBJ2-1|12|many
CASSLPNNEQFF
TGTGCCAGCAGCTTACCGAACAATGAGCAGTTCTTC
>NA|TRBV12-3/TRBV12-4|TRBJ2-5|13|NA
CASSHRLGETQYF
TGTGCCAGCAGTCACAGATTGGGGGAGACCCAGTACTTC
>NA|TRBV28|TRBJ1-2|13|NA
CASRGAEGYGYTF
TGTGCCAGCAGGGGGGCTGAGGGCTATGGCTACACCTTC
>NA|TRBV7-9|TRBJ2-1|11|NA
CASSSTPEQFF
TGTGCCAGCAGCTCAACCCCTGAGCAGTTCTTC
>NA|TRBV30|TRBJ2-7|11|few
CAWSPSVEQYF
TGTGCCTGGAGCCCCTCAGTCGAGCAGTACTTC
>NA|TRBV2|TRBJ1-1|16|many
CASSEGPAGAATEAFF
TGTGCCAGCAGTGAGGGGCCAGCAGGGGCGGCTACTGAAGCTTTCTTT
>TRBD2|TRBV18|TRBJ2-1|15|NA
CASSPEREGYNEQFF
TGTGCCAGCTCACCAGAGCGGGAGGGATACAATGAGCAGTTCTTC